The 25 T cell receptor beta chains presented below share a single source sample, sequenced in a study of blood T cell repertoires in COVID-19. The table came from immunoSEQ multiplex PCR; TCRdb's copy has only in-frame clones and leaves some out. The repertoire includes about 100,000 clones, 80% to 95% of them detected once, and roughly 0.99% sits in the top ten. Sequenced sample: peripheral blood. The receptors come from a man in his sixties with acute or convalescent COVID-19.

The chain joins TRBV7-3 to TRBJ2-1; maybe TRBD2 (6 bases). V was cut by 2 bases and J by 8 bases, with 7 bases left in between. Germline V gene sequence: CDR1 SGHTA, CDR2 FQGTGA. The CDR3 extends over 12 amino acids. The DNA for the CDR3 is TGTGCCAGCAGCTTAGGAGGGGATGAGCAGTTCTTC. The encoded protein is CASSLGGDEQFF.

This rearrangement joins TRBV5-1 to TRBJ2-2; D is uncertain. The ends were cut back, 5 bases at V and 7 bases at J, with 15 bases in the middle. In germline, CDR1 is SGHRS, CDR2 YFSETQ. CDR3 size: 14 residues. CDR3: CASSSSIGGGELFF. The CDR3, as DNA: TGCGCCAGCAGTTCCTCGATCGGCGGCGGGGAGCTGTTTTTT.

The chain carries TRBV28 and TRBJ1-2, with TRBD1 matching over 7 bases. This CDR3 comprises 13 residues. J was trimmed by 4 bases and V by 3 bases; bases with no gene match: 2. The V gene's germline CDR1 is MDHEN and CDR2 SYDVKM. The CDR3 nucleotides read TGTGCCAGCAGTTTCGGGGACAGCTATGGCTACACCTTC. Translating it yields CASSFGDSYGYTF.

Only one count was recorded for this clone. The V gene is TRBV7-2, the J gene TRBJ2-3; TRBD2 matches 11 bases. Germline CDR1 and CDR2: SGHTA and FQGNSA. V was clipped by 3 bases and J by 2 bases; unmatched bases: 4. The CDR3 has 16 residues. The CDR3 bases are TGTGCCAGCAGCTTTCGACTAGCGGGGCTCACAGATACGCAGTATTTT. Protein: CASSFRLAGLTDTQYF.

This chain connects TRBV27 to TRBJ2-1, with D possibly TRBD2 on 6 matching bases. The CDR3 runs 12 residues. Trimming left V 11 bases short and J 7 bases short, with 15 bases between. Germline CDR1 reads MNHEY; CDR2 reads SMNVEV (reference sequence). DNA for the CDR3: TGTGCCGCCGGGCTAGCGAGAAATGAGCAGTTCTTC. It is translated as CAAGLARNEQFF.

The CDR3 coding sequence is TGTGCCAGCAGCCGAACCCGACAGGGGGAAGGTCAGCCCCAGCATTTT. Amino acid sequence: CASSRTRQGEGQPQHF. The J gene is TRBJ1-5, the V gene TRBV5-8, with 9 positions matching TRBD1. The trim removed 4 bases at V and 6 bases at J, leaving 11 bases unmatched. This CDR3 is built from 16 residues. Per germline, CDR1 SGHTS and CDR2 YDEGEE.

The chain uses TRBV28 and TRBJ1-5; no reliable D call. This CDR3 spans 14 amino acids. Germline CDR1 MDHEN, CDR2 SYDVKM. The ends were cut back, 6 bases at V and 7 bases at J, with 16 bases in the middle. CDR3 in amino acids: CASRRSSTVQPQHF. CDR3 coding DNA: TGTGCCAGCAGAAGGAGTTCAACGGTCCAGCCCCAGCATTTT.

V gene TRBV25-1 combines with J gene TRBJ1-5; 8 bases fit TRBD1. The germline V gene encodes CDR1 MGHDK and CDR2 SYGVNS. Germline trimming cut 4 bases from V and 3 bases from J; bases unmatched to any gene: 8. The CDR3 is 16 residues long. Here the CDR3 reads CASSGERGQVNQPQHF. In DNA, the CDR3 is TGTGCCAGCAGTGGGGAAAGGGGACAGGTCAATCAGCCCCAGCATTTT.

This sequence joins TRBV9 and TRBJ1-1; a possible D gene is TRBD1 (5 bases). V lost 4 bases and J 1 base, leaving 11 bases between the germline ends. CDR1 and CDR2 (germline): SGDLS, YYNGEE. This CDR3 has 14 amino acids. CDR3 nucleotide sequence: TGTGCCAGCAGCCTCCGGGGGGGGAACACTGAAGCTTTCTTT. It encodes CASSLRGGNTEAFF.

The rearrangement uses TRBV10-3 and TRBJ2-2; TRBD1 might be the D (6 bases). V was trimmed by 7 bases and J by 2 bases, leaving 8 bases between them. Per the germline V gene, CDR1 is ENHRY and CDR2 is SYGVKD. The CDR3 sequence is 13 residues long. This CDR3 is CAIKDRNTGELFF. CDR3 sequence (DNA): TGTGCCATCAAGGACAGAAACACCGGGGAGCTGTTTTTT.

The chain couples TRBV2 to TRBJ1-2, with TRBD1 identical over 10 bases. J was trimmed by 7 bases and V by 7 bases; bases with no gene match: 9. The germline gives CDR1 SNHLY, CDR2 FYNNEI. The CDR3 spans 14 residues. In nucleotides, the CDR3 is TGTGCCAGCACCCCGGGACAGGGGTTCCGTGGCTACACCTTC. Its protein is CASTPGQGFRGYTF.

The table lists this clone with a count of one. This rearrangement joins TRBV7-9 to TRBJ2-3; maybe TRBD2 (6 bases). This CDR3 spans 14 amino acids. Germline V gene data show CDR1 as SEHNR and CDR2 as FQNEAQ (reference sequence). V was pared by 1 base and J by 5 bases, with 10 bases between. DNA of the CDR3: TGTGCCAGCAGCTTAGATGGAGGGATAGATACGCAGTATTTT. It yields the protein CASSLDGGIDTQYF.

This clone has just a few counts. This rearrangement joins TRBV24-1 to TRBJ2-2; TRBD1 is a possible D gene (6 bases). The CDR3 length is 16 residues. Trimming shortened V by 4 bases and J by 2 bases, and 13 bases separated the two germline ends. CDR1 KGHDR and CDR2 SFDVKD come from the germline V gene. CDR3 residues: CATSEQGPINTGELFF. The CDR3 DNA reads as TGTGCCACCAGTGAACAGGGCCCAATTAACACCGGGGAGCTGTTTTTT.

This clone was seen a single time. The V and J genes are TRBV5-1 and TRBJ2-7; 8 bases are shared with TRBD2. CDR3 length equals 16 residues. Per the germline V gene, CDR1 is SGHRS and CDR2 is YFSETQ. Unmatched junction bases numbered 8, after V lost 0 bases and J lost 3 bases. CDR3 region: CASSLGPAGDIYEQYF. The CDR3 DNA sequence: TGCGCCAGCAGCTTGGGGCCAGCGGGAGACATCTACGAGCAGTACTTC.

The chain has TRBV6-5 and TRBJ1-1; possible D gene TRBD1, 5 bases. The CDR3 has 10 residues. Germline values: CDR1 MNHEY, CDR2 SVGAGI. Trimming stripped 11 bases from V and 6 bases from J, with 10 bases between. CDR3 nucleotides: TGTGCCGGGGGGTTTCCTGAAGCTTTCTTT. This gives the protein CAGGFPEAFF.

This clone has just one count. The J gene is TRBJ2-1, the V gene TRBV6-5, with 7 bases lining up with TRBD1. The length of the CDR3 is 14 residues. Trimming at V came to 8 bases and at J to 3 bases, leaving 7 bases not matched to a gene. Germline V CDR1 and CDR2: MNHEY, SVGAGI. The CDR3 here is CASWQGQFYNEQFF. The CDR3 coding sequence is TGTGCCAGCTGGCAGGGACAGTTCTACAATGAGCAGTTCTTC.

This sequence joins TRBV6-5 and TRBJ1-3; a weak D match, TRBD1 (5 bases). CDR3 size: 15 residues. Germline CDR1 reads MNHEY; CDR2 reads SVGAGI. The ends were cut back, 6 bases at V and 0 bases at J, with 12 bases in the middle. CDR3 region: CASRSTGASGNTIYF. The CDR3 coding sequence is TGTGCCAGCAGATCTACTGGGGCCTCTGGAAACACCATATATTTT.

V is TRBV2 and J is TRBJ2-5; 15 nucleotides match TRBD2. Per germline, CDR1 SNHLY and CDR2 FYNNEI. This CDR3 has 15 residues. V shed 8 bases, J shed 2 bases, and the junction held 3 bases outside the gene matches. CDR3 bases: TGTGCCAGCGCTGGGACTAGCGGGAGGCAAGAGACCCAGTACTTC. This gives the protein CASAGTSGRQETQYF.

This clone is a singleton in its sample. CDR3 loop: CASSPTSGRYNEQFF. CDR3 coding DNA: TGTGCCAGCAGTCCGACTAGCGGGAGATACAATGAGCAGTTCTTC. The chain combines TRBV2 with TRBJ2-1; 12 bases align to TRBD2. CDR1 SNHLY and CDR2 FYNNEI come from the germline V gene. This CDR3 region has 15 residues. With V trimmed by 5 bases and J by 4 bases, 3 bases remained unmatched.

CDR3 amino acids: CASSADRGPEKLFF. CDR3 bases: TGTGCCAGTAGTGCCGACAGGGGCCCCGAAAAACTGTTTTTT. The rearrangement joins TRBV19 to TRBJ1-4; 8 bases fit TRBD1. The V segment lost 5 bases and the J segment 8 bases; nucleotides outside the gene matches: 7. The V gene's germline CDR1 is LNHDA and CDR2 SQIVND (reference sequence). The CDR3 covers 14 residues. Drawing the rest from reference TRBV19 and TRBJ1-4, the complete variable domain is DGGITQSPKYLFRKEGQNVTLSCEQNLNHDAMYWYRQDPGQGLRLIYYSQIVNDFQKGDIAEGYSVSREKKESFPLTVTSAQKNPTAFYLCASSADRGPEKLFFGSGTQLSVL.

The chain employs TRBV7-8 and TRBJ2-1; 14 bases fit TRBD2. J lost 8 bases, V lost 5 bases, and 11 bases had no gene match. The germline V gene has CDR1 SGHVS and CDR2 FQNEAQ. The CDR3 sequence is 17 residues long. The chain's CDR3 is CASSLNPGTSGSYEQFF. DNA of the CDR3: TGTGCCAGCAGCCTAAATCCCGGGACTAGCGGGAGCTATGAGCAGTTCTTC.

There are a few counts of this clone. The J gene is TRBJ1-2, the V gene TRBV30; TRBD1 matches 7 bases. This CDR3 has 17 amino acids. V shed 3 bases, J shed 3 bases, and the junction held 16 bases outside the gene matches. The germline V gene encodes CDR1 GTSNPN and CDR2 SVGIG (reference sequence). The CDR3 here is CAWSKNRGVGGDYGYTF. DNA for the CDR3: TGTGCCTGGAGCAAAAACAGGGGAGTGGGTGGTGACTATGGCTACACCTTC.

V usage is TRBV2 and J usage is TRBJ1-1; D uncertain. Trimming stripped 2 bases from V and 7 bases from J, with 11 bases between. The CDR3 has 13 residues. Germline V gene sequence: CDR1 SNHLY, CDR2 FYNNEI. The CDR3 DNA is TGTGCCAGCAGTGAATTATCGGCAGGTGAAGCTTTCTTT. Translation gives CASSELSAGEAFF.

The rearrangement uses TRBV29-1 and TRBJ2-6; D gene uncertain. Germline assignment: CDR1 SQVTM and CDR2 ANQGSEA. Trimming pared 6 bases from V and 3 bases from J, leaving 6 bases between. There are 12 residues in the CDR3. Here the CDR3 DNA reads TGCAGCGTGGCCGATGGGGCCAACGTCCTGACTTTC. This gives the protein CSVADGANVLTF.

This chain joins TRBV19 and TRBJ2-1, with a tentative D call TRBD1 (6 bases). The CDR3 contains 15 residues. V gave up 6 bases and J gave up 2 bases, with 14 bases separating them. Germline V gene data show CDR1 as LNHDA and CDR2 as SQIVND (reference sequence). CDR3 region: CASSPRGDTYNEQFF. In DNA, the CDR3 is TGTGCCAGTAGCCCTCGAGGGGACACCTACAATGAGCAGTTCTTC.